This TCR beta chain is from a study of technical replicates of blood from a handful of donors. Profiled with immunoSEQ multiplex PCR; TCRdb holds only in-frame clones, not every one. This sample yields more than 80,000 clones, of which around 95% are seen a single time; 0.2% to 0.25% belongs to the top ten. Looked up from germline, CDR1 is SGHRS and CDR2 is YFSETQ. Trimming removed 0 bases at V and 6 bases at J, with 22 bases between. This CDR3 spans 19 amino acids. This rearrangement joins TRBV5-1 to TRBJ2-6; tentatively, D is TRBD2 (5 bases). Sequences were obtained from T cells isolated from PBMCs. The sequence came from a human donor in good health. The CDR3, as DNA: TGCGCCAGCAGCTTGGTCTCCTTTTCCAAACCCCGGGAGGCCAACGTCCTGACTTTC. Amino acid sequence: CASSLVSFSKPREANVLTF.